These T cell receptor beta chains were read from a single sample in a study of identical twins. In TCRdb, the 5' RACE reads were re-called with MiXCR into one record per CDR3 protein. Among 410,000 or so distinct CDR3 sequences listed, under 20% were seen once. Sequenced input: naive T cells sorted from blood. The receptors originated from a man aged 50 to 59 in good health. Each CDR3 is given with its conserved first and last residue. A D gene is named only where the DNA matches it firmly. Rows give clone size only sometimes, using once, few, many, or a class for an expanded clone.

size	V	J	D	CDR3	DNA
-	TRBV5-5	TRBJ2-5	TRBD2	CASSHGLAGGRSETQYF	TGTGCCAGCAGCCACGGACTAGCGGGGGGGCGATCGGAGACCCAGTACTTC
many	TRBV2	TRBJ2-2	TRBD2	CASSLLAGVAGELFF	TGTGCCAGCAGCCTACTAGCGGGGGTCGCCGGGGAGCTGTTTTTT
many	TRBV5-6	TRBJ2-1	TRBD2	CASSQLAGAQRYNEQFF	TGTGCCAGCAGCCAACTAGCGGGAGCACAAAGATACAATGAGCAGTTCTTC
-	TRBV7-2	TRBJ1-1	TRBD1	CATSLTGVGARNTEAFF	TGTGCCACCAGCCTAACAGGGGTGGGGGCGCGGAACACTGAAGCTTTCTTT
many	TRBV18	TRBJ2-7	-	CASSPPQRPYEQYF	TGTGCCAGCTCACCACCCCAGAGACCCTACGAGCAGTACTTC
-	TRBV20-1	TRBJ2-7	-	CSATRTRRGEQYF	TGCAGTGCTACCCGGACCCGGCGGGGCGAGCAGTACTTC
few	TRBV6-2/TRBV6-3	TRBJ1-1	-	CASRDYTNTEAFF	TGTGCCAGCAGGGATTACACGAACACTGAAGCTTTCTTT
-	TRBV5-5	TRBJ2-5	TRBD2	CASTRLAGVLVWETQYF	TGTGCCAGCACCCGACTAGCGGGAGTGCTCGTTTGGGAGACCCAGTACTTC
-	TRBV6-1	TRBJ2-5	TRBD1	CASRRTGVGRQETQYF	TGTGCCAGCAGACGCACAGGGGTGGGACGCCAAGAGACCCAGTACTTC
few	TRBV19	TRBJ2-2	-	CASSPGLSGELFF	TGTGCCAGTAGTCCCGGACTGTCCGGGGAGCTGTTTTTT
many	TRBV7-9	TRBJ2-3	-	CASSLAVSTDTQYF	TGTGCCAGCAGCTTAGCGGTCAGCACAGATACGCAGTATTTT
-	TRBV12-3/TRBV12-4	TRBJ2-7	-	CASSRAAGSYEQYF	TGTGCCAGCAGTCGGGCAGCCGGTTCCTACGAGCAGTACTTC
-	TRBV21-1	TRBJ2-7	-	CASSTRTGEVEVQYF	TGTGCCAGCAGCACTAGGACAGGGGAAGTCGAGGTGCAGTACTTC
-	TRBV20-1	TRBJ2-5	TRBD2	CSARDRGVQETQYF	TGCAGTGCTAGAGATCGGGGGGTACAAGAGACCCAGTACTTC
-	TRBV14	TRBJ2-5	TRBD2	CASSQGAGVETQYF	TGTGCCAGCAGCCAGGGAGCGGGAGTGGAGACCCAGTACTTC
few	TRBV5-1	TRBJ1-2	TRBD1	CASSLEGGRGFQPRGYTF	TGCGCCAGCAGCTTGGAAGGCGGCAGGGGGTTTCAACCCAGGGGCTACACCTTC
-	TRBV5-5	TRBJ2-2	-	CASSFRGNTGELFF	TGTGCCAGCAGCTTTCGGGGCAACACCGGGGAGCTGTTTTTT
-	TRBV15	TRBJ2-1	TRBD2	CATRGTSGRVSYNEQFF	TGTGCCACCCGCGGGACTAGCGGGAGGGTCTCCTACAATGAGCAGTTCTTC
-	TRBV6-1	TRBJ2-3	TRBD2	CASSESGRTDTQYF	TGTGCCAGCAGTGAAAGCGGGAGGACGGATACGCAGTATTTT
-	TRBV20-1	TRBJ2-7	TRBD2	CSARGTSGSHEQYF	TGCAGTGCTAGAGGGACTAGCGGGAGCCACGAGCAGTACTTC
-	TRBV3-1	TRBJ2-7	-	CASSSSPVDSYEQYF	TGTGCCAGCAGCTCAAGTCCGGTGGACTCCTACGAGCAGTACTTC
-	TRBV3-1	TRBJ2-1	-	CASSQESGLTNEQFF	TGTGCCAGCAGCCAAGAGTCAGGGCTTACAAATGAGCAGTTCTTC
few	TRBV4-1	TRBJ1-3	TRBD1	CASSQDRVRTGSGNTIYF	TGCGCCAGCAGCCAAGATCGTGTTCGGACAGGGTCTGGAAACACCATATATTTT
few	TRBV29-1	TRBJ2-3	-	CSVVAAVRTDTQYF	TGCAGCGTTGTAGCAGCTGTTAGGACAGATACGCAGTATTTT
-	TRBV7-7	TRBJ2-5	TRBD1	CASSPEEGAWETQYF	TGTGCTAGCAGCCCGGAAGAGGGGGCATGGGAGACCCAGTACTTC
few	TRBV5-5	TRBJ2-7	TRBD1	CASSRDSFSYEQYF	TGTGCCAGCAGCCGGGACAGTTTCTCCTACGAGCAGTACTTC
-	TRBV20-1	TRBJ2-2	-	CSARDLRGRRGKDTGELFF	TGCAGTGCTAGAGATCTCCGGGGACGACGGGGGAAGGACACCGGGGAGCTGTTTTTT